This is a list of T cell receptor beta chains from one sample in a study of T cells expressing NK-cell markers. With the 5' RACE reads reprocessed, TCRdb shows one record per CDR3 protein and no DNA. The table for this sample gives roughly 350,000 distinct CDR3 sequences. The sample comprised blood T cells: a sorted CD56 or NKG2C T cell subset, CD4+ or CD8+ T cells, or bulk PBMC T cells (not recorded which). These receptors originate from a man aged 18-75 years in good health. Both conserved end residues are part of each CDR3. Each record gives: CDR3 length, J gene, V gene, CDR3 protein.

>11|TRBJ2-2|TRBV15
CAPRLPGELFF
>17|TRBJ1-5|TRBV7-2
CASSSQPTVRPGQPQHF
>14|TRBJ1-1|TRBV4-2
CASSRRQEQGEAFF
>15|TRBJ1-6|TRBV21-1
CASSRGDVSNSPLHF
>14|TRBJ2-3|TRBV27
CASSLSGAGDTQYF
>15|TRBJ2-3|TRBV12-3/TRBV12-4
CASSLAAGSADTQYF
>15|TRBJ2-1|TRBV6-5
CASSSQRGLYNEQFF
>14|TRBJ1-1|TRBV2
CASTTDRVRTEAFF
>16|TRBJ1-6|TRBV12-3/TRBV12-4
CASRGTGGDYNSPLHF
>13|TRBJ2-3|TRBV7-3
CASSLTIGDTQYF
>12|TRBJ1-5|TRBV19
CATYKRNQPQHF
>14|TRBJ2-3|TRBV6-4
CATGGLASTDTQYF
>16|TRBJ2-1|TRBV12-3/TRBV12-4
CASSHGTSGPYNEQFF
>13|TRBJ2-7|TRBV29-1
CSVGAALRYEQYF
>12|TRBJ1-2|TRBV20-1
CSAGTPNYGYTF
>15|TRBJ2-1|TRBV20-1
CSASPGTREGNEQFF